Detailed here is one TCR beta chain. This record belongs to a study of blood T cell repertoires in COVID-19. About the study: COVID-19 samples, acute and convalescent, were from the United States, Italy and Spain.

The CDR3 has 14 amino acids. The germline CDR1 and CDR2 sequences are LGHNA and YSLEER. V was clipped by 4 bases and J by 2 bases; unmatched bases: 4. Methods used by the authors: Scientists estimated how many nucleated cells there were by amplifying reference gene primers. Only in-frame clones appear in the TCRdb table, and some are missing; sequencing was by immunoSEQ multiplex PCR. V, J and clone size are those of that table, while D and trimming were read from the DNA. The table has roughly 110,000 clones, 70% to 90% seen once. The chain uses TRBV4-3 and TRBJ2-7; 8 bases match TRBD1. Material: peripheral blood. This clonotype originated in a woman in her 70s who had recovered from COVID-19. CDR3 nucleotides: TGCGCCAGCAGCCCTGGACAGGGCGCCTACGAGCAGTACTTC. Translated: CASSPGQGAYEQYF.